What follows describes a single T cell receptor (beta chain). The sample is drawn from a study of blood T cell repertoires in COVID-19. Looking at the study overall: The United States, Italy and Spain supplied acute and convalescent COVID-19 samples.

The germline V gene encodes CDR1 SSHAT and CDR2 FNYEAQ (reference sequence). Trimming took off 0 bases at V and 8 bases at J, with 10 bases between the two ends. The CDR3 is 13 amino acids. The data were produced by immunoSEQ multiplex PCR, yet TCRdb's version contains in-frame clones alone and is incomplete. Among about 200,000 clones listed, 70% to 90% were seen once. The source material was peripheral blood. This rearrangement joins TRBV7-7 to TRBJ1-1; a possible D gene is TRBD1 (6 bases). The clonotype was recovered from a man aged 18 to 30 with active or convalescent COVID-19. This CDR3 is CASSLAVDSEAFF. In DNA, the CDR3 is TGTGCCAGCAGCTTAGCGGTGGACAGCGAAGCTTTCTTT.